The rows below give T cell receptor beta chains drawn from one sample of a study of OX40 agonist ivuxolimab in advanced cancers. TCRdb's table, derived via immunoSEQ multiplex PCR, lists solely in-frame clones and lacks some. This table has under 85,000 clones, over 75% appearing once. The sequencing used CD4+ or CD8+ T cells sorted from blood, collected in a trial of the OX40 agonist ivuxolimab. The receptor set was obtained from an adult with an advanced solid tumor such as melanoma, head and neck, liver or kidney cancer. CDR3s include the opening cysteine and the closing phenylalanine or tryptophan. The order of the fields is clone size, D gene, J gene, V gene, CDR3 DNA, CDR3 protein. A D gene is named only where the DNA matches it firmly. Clone sizes are given selectively: once, few, many, or a class where the clone is expanded.

abundance: -
d_gene: -
j_gene: TRBJ2-7
v_gene: TRBV7-9
CDR3nt: TGTGCCAGCAGCTTAGAAGGGGACGGTTACTCCTACGAGCAGTACTTC
CDR3aa: CASSLEGDGYSYEQYF

abundance: many
d_gene: -
j_gene: TRBJ1-2
v_gene: TRBV2
CDR3nt: TGTGCCATACAGGGATCCAACTATGGCTACACCTTC
CDR3aa: CAIQGSNYGYTF

abundance: -
d_gene: TRBD1
j_gene: TRBJ2-5
v_gene: TRBV5-4
CDR3nt: TGTGCCAGCAGCGATCCGAACTCAGGGGGCAGGGAGACCCAGTACTTC
CDR3aa: CASSDPNSGGRETQYF

abundance: -
d_gene: TRBD1
j_gene: TRBJ1-4
v_gene: TRBV11-3
CDR3nt: TGTGCCAGCAGCTTTACAGGGGGAGGAAATGAAAAACTGTTTTTT
CDR3aa: CASSFTGGGNEKLFF

abundance: -
d_gene: -
j_gene: TRBJ1-2
v_gene: TRBV5-1
CDR3nt: TGCGCCAGCAGCCCGGGTGACCCGTTCTATGGCTACACCTTC
CDR3aa: CASSPGDPFYGYTF

abundance: -
d_gene: -
j_gene: TRBJ1-5
v_gene: TRBV4-1
CDR3nt: TGCGCCAGCAGCCAAGATGGAACACTGCGCAATCAGCCCCAGCATTTT
CDR3aa: CASSQDGTLRNQPQHF

abundance: -
d_gene: -
j_gene: TRBJ2-1
v_gene: TRBV28
CDR3nt: TGTGCCAGCAGTTTCGTACCTCGGGGGGCGAGGAATGAGCAGTTCTTC
CDR3aa: CASSFVPRGARNEQFF

abundance: -
d_gene: -
j_gene: TRBJ2-2
v_gene: TRBV11-3
CDR3nt: TGTGCCACCGAGTTTGGAGGGCTCTACACCGGGGAGCTGTTTTTT
CDR3aa: CATEFGGLYTGELFF

abundance: -
d_gene: TRBD1
j_gene: TRBJ1-5
v_gene: TRBV28
CDR3nt: TGTGCCAGCAGTACCTCGGACAGGGCGCGTCAGCCCCAGCATTTT
CDR3aa: CASSTSDRARQPQHF

abundance: -
d_gene: TRBD1
j_gene: TRBJ2-5
v_gene: TRBV7-8
CDR3nt: TGTGCCAGCACCCGGAGCGGGACAGGGCAAGAGACCCAGTACTTC
CDR3aa: CASTRSGTGQETQYF

abundance: -
d_gene: -
j_gene: TRBJ1-6
v_gene: TRBV6-5
CDR3nt: TGTGCCAGCAGTTATGGGATTTTAGCCAATTCACCCCTCCACTTT
CDR3aa: CASSYGILANSPLHF

abundance: -
d_gene: -
j_gene: TRBJ1-1
v_gene: TRBV11-2
CDR3nt: TGTGCCAGCAGCGTGACAGGGAACACTGAAGCTTTCTTT
CDR3aa: CASSVTGNTEAFF

abundance: -
d_gene: TRBD2
j_gene: TRBJ2-1
v_gene: TRBV10-3
CDR3nt: TGTGCCATCAGCTCCGGGACTAGCGGGAACCCGGGCAATGAGCAGTTCTTC
CDR3aa: CAISSGTSGNPGNEQFF

abundance: -
d_gene: TRBD1
j_gene: TRBJ1-1
v_gene: TRBV25-1
CDR3nt: TGTGCCAGCAGTGAATCCGTTGACAGGGGGAACACTGAAGCTTTCTTT
CDR3aa: CASSESVDRGNTEAFF

abundance: -
d_gene: TRBD1
j_gene: TRBJ2-5
v_gene: TRBV10-3
CDR3nt: TGTGCCATCAGTGTCCAGGGGGAGGAGACCCAGTACTTC
CDR3aa: CAISVQGEETQYF

abundance: -
d_gene: TRBD1
j_gene: TRBJ2-3
v_gene: TRBV11-2
CDR3nt: TGTGCCAGCAGCTTAGTCGGGACAGGGGGAAATACGCAGTATTTT
CDR3aa: CASSLVGTGGNTQYF

abundance: -
d_gene: TRBD1
j_gene: TRBJ2-3
v_gene: TRBV11-2
CDR3nt: TGTGCCAGCAGCCTTCAGGGGGTGCGCACAGATACGCAGTATTTT
CDR3aa: CASSLQGVRTDTQYF

abundance: -
d_gene: -
j_gene: TRBJ2-2
v_gene: TRBV11-2
CDR3nt: TGTGCCAGCAGCTTAGATCGGGCAGTAAACACCGGGGAGCTGTTTTTT
CDR3aa: CASSLDRAVNTGELFF

abundance: once
d_gene: TRBD1
j_gene: TRBJ2-1
v_gene: TRBV7-9
CDR3nt: TGTGCCAGCAGCCCAGGACAGGGATCCTACAATGAGCAGTTCTTC
CDR3aa: CASSPGQGSYNEQFF

abundance: -
d_gene: TRBD1
j_gene: TRBJ1-2
v_gene: TRBV6-5
CDR3nt: TGTGCCAGCAGTTACTCGACAGGGGCTCACTATGGCTACACCTTC
CDR3aa: CASSYSTGAHYGYTF

abundance: -
d_gene: -
j_gene: TRBJ1-2
v_gene: TRBV11-2
CDR3nt: TGTGCCAGCAGCAGAACCGGGACCCAATATGGCTACACCTTC
CDR3aa: CASSRTGTQYGYTF

abundance: -
d_gene: TRBD1
j_gene: TRBJ1-2
v_gene: TRBV5-4
CDR3nt: TGTGCCAGCAGCCCGCTTCCCCGGGACAGGAATGGCTACACCTTC
CDR3aa: CASSPLPRDRNGYTF

abundance: -
d_gene: -
j_gene: TRBJ1-2
v_gene: TRBV6-5
CDR3nt: TGTGCCAGCAGTTCCCCCACCGCGGGGAGCTACACCTTC
CDR3aa: CASSSPTAGSYTF

abundance: -
d_gene: TRBD1
j_gene: TRBJ1-6
v_gene: TRBV9
CDR3nt: TGTGCCAGCAGCGTCCAGGGGGCAAATTCACCCCTCCACTTT
CDR3aa: CASSVQGANSPLHF

abundance: -
d_gene: TRBD1
j_gene: TRBJ1-2
v_gene: TRBV5-4
CDR3nt: TGTGCCAGCAGTAAATACCGCTGGGACAGGGGTATGTCTTTGTATGACTACACCTTC
CDR3aa: CASSKYRWDRGMSLYDYTF

abundance: -
d_gene: -
j_gene: TRBJ1-4
v_gene: TRBV5-1
CDR3nt: TGCGCCAGCAGCCCGACTGACAGTAATGAAAAACTGTTTTTT
CDR3aa: CASSPTDSNEKLFF

abundance: -
d_gene: -
j_gene: TRBJ2-3
v_gene: TRBV9
CDR3nt: TGTGCCAGCAGCGTAGAGGGTTTTAGCACAGATACGCAGTATTTT
CDR3aa: CASSVEGFSTDTQYF

abundance: -
d_gene: -
j_gene: TRBJ1-2
v_gene: TRBV5-6
CDR3nt: TGTGCCAGCAGCTTGGCTTTGCCAGGGGTTAACTATGGCTACACCTTC
CDR3aa: CASSLALPGVNYGYTF

abundance: -
d_gene: -
j_gene: TRBJ1-2
v_gene: TRBV19
CDR3nt: TGTGCCAGTAGTATAGTTGGAGGTGACTATGGCTACACCTTC
CDR3aa: CASSIVGGDYGYTF

abundance: -
d_gene: -
j_gene: TRBJ2-5
v_gene: TRBV7-2
CDR3nt: TGTGCCAGCAGCTTAGGGGGCGGGCAAGAGACCCAGTACTTC
CDR3aa: CASSLGGGQETQYF

abundance: -
d_gene: TRBD1
j_gene: TRBJ1-1
v_gene: TRBV6-5
CDR3nt: TGTGCCAGCAGTGAACAGGGGTACACTGAAGCTTTCTTT
CDR3aa: CASSEQGYTEAFF

abundance: -
d_gene: TRBD1
j_gene: TRBJ1-4
v_gene: TRBV7-2
CDR3nt: TGTGCCAGCAGCTCTGACGGCAGGGGGCGGCCTAATGAAAAACTGTTTTTT
CDR3aa: CASSSDGRGRPNEKLFF

abundance: -
d_gene: -
j_gene: TRBJ1-3
v_gene: TRBV5-1
CDR3nt: TGCGCCAGCAGCCTAGGGGGTCGAGAGGGAAACACCATATATTTT
CDR3aa: CASSLGGREGNTIYF

abundance: -
d_gene: -
j_gene: TRBJ1-1
v_gene: TRBV6-5
CDR3nt: TGTGCCAGCAGTTACGATGCGATTCTGAACACTGAAGCTTTCTTT
CDR3aa: CASSYDAILNTEAFF

abundance: -
d_gene: TRBD2
j_gene: TRBJ2-5
v_gene: TRBV29-1
CDR3nt: TGCAGCGTTTTCCTAGCGGCCCAAGAGACCCAGTACTTC
CDR3aa: CSVFLAAQETQYF

abundance: -
d_gene: -
j_gene: TRBJ1-1
v_gene: TRBV7-6
CDR3nt: TGTGCCAGCAGCCAATATGAGAACACTGAAGCTTTCTTT
CDR3aa: CASSQYENTEAFF

abundance: -
d_gene: TRBD1
j_gene: TRBJ1-1
v_gene: TRBV6-5
CDR3nt: TGTGCCAGCAGTTACTCCGGGACAGTGAACACTGAAGCTTTCTTT
CDR3aa: CASSYSGTVNTEAFF

abundance: -
d_gene: TRBD2
j_gene: TRBJ2-7
v_gene: TRBV5-6
CDR3nt: TGTGCCAGCAGCGGGGGACTAGCGGGAAACTACGAGCAGTACTTC
CDR3aa: CASSGGLAGNYEQYF

abundance: -
d_gene: -
j_gene: TRBJ2-5
v_gene: TRBV6-6
CDR3nt: TGTGCCAGCAGCTCGGAAGAGACCCAGTACTTC
CDR3aa: CASSSEETQYF

abundance: -
d_gene: -
j_gene: TRBJ1-1
v_gene: TRBV18
CDR3nt: TGTGCCAGCTCACCACAGGCAGGCGGGAACACTGAAGCTTTCTTT
CDR3aa: CASSPQAGGNTEAFF

abundance: -
d_gene: TRBD1
j_gene: TRBJ1-2
v_gene: TRBV5-4
CDR3nt: TGTGCCAGCAGCTTGGCGCACGCGGGACAGGGGGTCTATGGCTACACCTTC
CDR3aa: CASSLAHAGQGVYGYTF

abundance: -
d_gene: -
j_gene: TRBJ1-1
v_gene: TRBV5-4
CDR3nt: TGTGCCAGCAGCTTGAGGTCGGGCAGGGCGAGCACTGAAGCTTTCTTT
CDR3aa: CASSLRSGRASTEAFF